One sample yielded the 11 T cell receptor beta chains listed below, sequenced in a study of blood T cell repertoires in COVID-19. Sequencing used immunoSEQ multiplex PCR; TCRdb keeps in-frame clones, though not all of them. The sample consists of 200,000 to 250,000 clones, around 83% of them appearing once. The specimen was peripheral blood. The receptors come from a woman aged 50 to 65 with COVID-19, enrolled during active disease.

The rearrangement links TRBV9 to TRBJ2-1, with a possible D match to TRBD2 (7 bases). The CDR3 runs to 15 residues. V lost 2 bases, J lost 8 bases, and 17 bases lay in between. Looked up from germline, CDR1 is SGDLS and CDR2 is YYNGEE. CDR3 DNA: TGTGCCAGCAGCGTCGGGGGGCCTTTCGGAGATGAGCAGTTCTTC. It translates to CASSVGGPFGDEQFF.

V gene TRBV13 combines with J gene TRBJ2-3; D may be TRBD2 (5 bases). The CDR3 consists of 16 residues. Trimming removed 4 bases at V and 5 bases at J, with 19 bases between. Germline V gene lookup returns CDR1 PRHDT and CDR2 FYEKMQ (reference sequence). The CDR3 sequence is CASSSISDRGVDTQYF. The CDR3 DNA follows: TGTGCCAGCAGCTCGATTTCGGATCGGGGAGTAGATACGCAGTATTTT.

CDR3 amino acids: CASSIVGGGNGYTF. In DNA form, the CDR3 reads TGTGCCAGTAGTATAGTAGGCGGAGGGAATGGCTACACCTTC. The chain links TRBV19 to TRBJ1-2; D uncertain. Germline V gene data show CDR1 as LNHDA and CDR2 as SQIVND (reference sequence). There are 14 residues in the CDR3. Trimming left V 1 base short and J 6 bases short, with 12 bases between.

V gene TRBV6-4 combines with J gene TRBJ2-7, with TRBD1 matching 8 bases. Germline CDR1 reads MRHNA; CDR2 reads SNTAGT. There are 14 residues in the CDR3. V lost 5 bases, J lost 3 bases, and 6 bases stayed unmatched. CDR3 nucleotide sequence: TGTGCCAGCAGTATCACAGGGGGGTTCTACGAGCAGTACGTC. It translates to CASSITGGFYEQYV.

CDR3 in DNA: TGCACCAGCAGTCACACAGCGGGGGCCAACTACAATGAGCAGTTCTTC. It specifies CTSSHTAGANYNEQFF. The rearrangement links TRBV1 to TRBJ2-1; the table's D call TRBD2 went unverified against the DNA. TRBV1 is flagged as a pseudogene. The CDR3 totals 16 residues.

The V gene is TRBV27, the J gene TRBJ1-1; 7 bases match TRBD1. Unmatched junction bases numbered 0, after V lost 4 bases and J lost 1 base. Germline-derived CDR1 and CDR2 are MNHEY and SMNVEV (reference sequence). The CDR3 sequence is 13 residues long. CDR3 in amino acids: CASSWTGNTEAFF. Written as DNA, the CDR3 is TGTGCCAGCAGTTGGACAGGGAACACTGAAGCTTTCTTT.

J is TRBJ1-6 and V is TRBV30, with TRBD1 matching over 7 bases. The CDR3 runs to 14 residues. The J segment lost 7 bases and the V segment lost 3 bases, leaving 6 bases of the junction unmatched. CDR1 is GTSNPN, CDR2 SVGIG, per germline (reference sequence). CDR3 nucleotides: TGTGCCTGGAGGCCGGGACAGACAAATTCACCCCTCCACTTT. This codes for CAWRPGQTNSPLHF. The variable domain in full, completed from reference TRBV30 and TRBJ1-6, reads SQTIHQWPATLVQPVGSPLSLECTVEGTSNPNLYWYRQAAGRGLQLLFYSVGIGQISSEVPQNLSASRPQDRQFILSSKKLLLSDSGFYLCAWRPGQTNSPLHFGNGTRLTVT.

This chain connects TRBV5-1 to TRBJ2-3; the match to TRBD2 covers 12 bases. The CDR3 spans 17 residues. Per germline, CDR1 SGHRS and CDR2 YFSETQ. J lost 3 bases, V lost 2 bases, and 7 bases had no gene match. The CDR3 here is CASSFVTGTSGTDTQYF. The CDR3 nucleotides are TGCGCCAGCAGCTTTGTGACCGGGACTAGCGGGACAGATACGCAGTATTTT. Based on the CDR3 plus reference TRBV5-1 and TRBJ2-3, the full variable domain is KAGVTQTPRYLIKTRGQQVTLSCSPISGHRSVSWYQQTPGQGLQFLFEYFSETQRNKGNFPGRFSGRQFSNSRSEMNVSTLELGDSALYLCASSFVTGTSGTDTQYFGPGTRLTVL.

V gene TRBV18 combines with J gene TRBJ1-1; 7 nucleotides align to TRBD1. The germline gives CDR1 KGHSH, CDR2 LQKENI. Unmatched junction bases numbered 13, after V lost 0 bases and J lost 3 bases. The CDR3 loop spans 18 amino acids. CDR3 DNA: TGTGCCAGCTCACCACCCGGGACAGCCCTTCGGAGAGACACTGAAGCTTTCTTT. Translating gives CASSPPGTALRRDTEAFF.

This chain uses TRBV27 with TRBJ1-5, with 11 bases lining up with TRBD1. J lost 0 bases, V lost 5 bases, and 12 bases had no gene match. Germline V gives CDR1 MNHEY, CDR2 SMNVEV (reference sequence). The CDR3 is made up of 19 amino acids. The CDR3 sequence: CASSPRDRGAGYSNQPQHF. The CDR3 coding sequence is TGTGCCAGCAGTCCCCGGGACAGGGGGGCCGGTTATAGCAATCAGCCCCAGCATTTT.

This chain uses TRBV30 with TRBJ1-1; tentative D call: TRBD1 (5 bases). This CDR3 has 14 amino acids. In germline, CDR1 is GTSNPN, CDR2 SVGIG (reference sequence). Trimming cost V 0 bases and J 4 bases, with 12 bases left between them. The DNA for the CDR3 is TGTGCCTGGAGTGTTGTGGGCAGGGTCACTGAAGCTTTCTTT. Amino acids: CAWSVVGRVTEAFF.